Below are 14 T cell receptor beta chains sequenced from a single sample in a study of shared clonotypes between healthy human individuals. Sequenced by immunoSEQ multiplex PCR; TCRdb stores in-frame clones only, minus some. The table records around 550,000 clones, about 95% of them present only once. The material sequenced was naive CD4+ T cells sorted from blood. Documented subset: CD45RA+ positively selected. These receptors all stem from a woman aged 25-40 years in good health.

The V gene is TRBV2, the J gene TRBJ1-4; the D is unclear. Deletions cut 2 bases from V and 5 bases from J, with 6 bases between. The CDR3 is 13 residues long. CDR1 and CDR2 from the germline V gene are SNHLY and FYNNEI. The CDR3, as DNA: TGTGCCAGCAGTGAAAGGCGAAATGAAAAACTGTTTTTT. This sequence encodes CASSERRNEKLFF.

The rearrangement uses TRBV6-6 and TRBJ1-1; D is unresolved. V was shortened by 5 bases and J by 3 bases, with 16 bases between the two germline ends. This CDR3 is 15 amino acids long. Germline V gene data show CDR1 as MNHNY and CDR2 as SVGAGI (reference sequence). The DNA for the CDR3 is TGTGCCAGCAGTCCTCTAACCAAAAGGGACACTGAAGCTTTCTTT. As protein: CASSPLTKRDTEAFF.

V gene TRBV5-1 combines with J gene TRBJ2-7; 15 bases agree with TRBD2. This CDR3 is 18 amino acids long. Germline assignment: CDR1 SGHRS and CDR2 YFSETQ. The V gene end was trimmed by 4 bases and the J gene end by 0 bases; junction bases not matched to a gene: 8. The DNA of the CDR3 is TGCGCCAGCAGCAACGTAGGGACTAGCGGGAGGAGCTCCTACGAGCAGTACTTC. The encoded protein is CASSNVGTSGRSSYEQYF. The full variable domain, with the rest looked up from reference TRBV5-1 and TRBJ2-7, is KAGVTQTPRYLIKTRGQQVTLSCSPISGHRSVSWYQQTPGQGLQFLFEYFSETQRNKGNFPGRFSGRQFSNSRSEMNVSTLELGDSALYLCASSNVGTSGRSSYEQYFGPGTRLTVT.

The V and J genes are TRBV5-1 and TRBJ2-2, with TRBD1 identical over 7 bases. V trimming: 4 bases; J trimming: 1 base; junction bases outside the gene matches: 4. The germline V gene has CDR1 SGHRS and CDR2 YFSETQ. CDR3 length equals 15 residues. This CDR3 reads CASSPGQKNTGELFF. The CDR3 region has the DNA TGCGCCAGCAGCCCGGGACAGAAGAACACCGGGGAGCTGTTTTTT.

The V and J genes are TRBV4-1 and TRBJ2-2, with 16 positions matching TRBD2. The germline V gene has CDR1 MGHRA and CDR2 YSYEKL. V was pared by 4 bases and J by 7 bases, with 6 bases of the junction left unmatched. The CDR3 sequence is 17 residues long. CDR3: CASSRGLAGGPVGELFF. As DNA, the CDR3 is TGCGCCAGCAGCCGGGGACTAGCGGGAGGGCCGGTCGGGGAGCTGTTTTTT.

The chain couples TRBV19 to TRBJ1-5; TRBD1 agrees at 7 bases. There are 15 residues in the CDR3. V dropped 3 bases and J dropped 4; count of bases not matched to a gene: 6. Germline V gene sequence: CDR1 LNHDA, CDR2 SQIVND (reference sequence). The CDR3: CASSMVAGGNQPQHF. The CDR3, as DNA: TGTGCCAGTAGTATGGTGGCAGGGGGGAATCAGCCCCAGCATTTT.

V and J are TRBV10-1 and TRBJ2-5, with TRBD2 identical over 7 bases. V lost 3 bases to trimming and J lost 3 bases; unmatched junction nucleotides: 7. Germline V gives CDR1 WNHNN, CDR2 SYGVQD (reference sequence). This CDR3 has 15 amino acids. CDR3 DNA: TGCGCCAGCAGTGAATCTAGCGGACCAAAAGAGACCCAGTACTTC. Protein product: CASSESSGPKETQYF.

The chain carries TRBV5-1 and TRBJ1-5, with 8 bases matching TRBD1. Germline lookup yields CDR1 SGHRS and CDR2 YFSETQ. This CDR3 is built from 15 residues. J gave up 4 bases and V 1 base, and 4 bases lay outside the gene matches. CDR3 residues: CASSLSQGANQPQHF. The CDR3 region has the DNA TGCGCCAGCAGCTTGTCCCAGGGGGCAAATCAGCCCCAGCATTTT.

This chain joins TRBV5-3 and TRBJ1-5, with D hard to call. TRBV5-3 is an open reading frame whose function is uncertain. V was trimmed by 4 bases and J by 2 bases, leaving 13 bases between them. The CDR3 has 15 amino acids. The CDR3 is CARSVGGHGNQPQHF. For the CDR3, the DNA is TGTGCCAGAAGCGTCGGCGGGCATGGCAATCAGCCCCAGCATTTT.

The J gene is TRBJ2-5, the V gene TRBV5-1; 7 bases agree with TRBD1. V lost 0 bases to trimming and J lost 4 bases; unmatched junction nucleotides: 3. Per the germline V gene, CDR1 is SGHRS and CDR2 is YFSETQ. CDR3 length equals 14 residues. Written as DNA, the CDR3 is TGCGCCAGCAGCTTGGACAGGGGTTCAGAGACCCAGTACTTC. The encoded protein is CASSLDRGSETQYF.

The chain is built from TRBV11-3 and TRBJ2-5; the D gene could be TRBD1 or TRBD2 (5 bases each). Germline values: CDR1 SGHNT, CDR2 YENEEA. CDR3 length equals 15 residues. Trimming pared 4 bases from V and 7 bases from J, leaving 19 bases between. The CDR3, as DNA: TGTGCCAGCAGCTCCGGGACCGGCCCGACGAGGACCCAGTACTTC. This sequence encodes CASSSGTGPTRTQYF.

The rearrangement links TRBV28 to TRBJ2-1; TRBD1 aligns across 12 bases. The CDR3 runs to 14 residues. CDR1 is MDHEN and CDR2 is SYDVKM in the germline V gene. Trimming removed 2 bases from V and 8 bases from J; junction bases left unmatched: 1. The chain's CDR3 is CASSLGDRGHEQFF. The CDR3 DNA reads as TGTGCCAGCAGTTTAGGGGACAGGGGGCATGAGCAGTTCTTC.

This rearrangement joins TRBV4-1 to TRBJ1-2, with D unresolved. The germline gives CDR1 MGHRA, CDR2 YSYEKL. V was cut by 0 bases and J by 1 base, with 9 bases left in between. This CDR3 contains 15 residues. In nucleotides, the CDR3 is TGCGCCAGCAGCCAAGATTGGAGGGATAACTATGGCTACACCTTC. Translating gives CASSQDWRDNYGYTF.

This clone was seen only once. This rearrangement joins TRBV18 to TRBJ1-1; TRBD1 is a possible D gene (5 bases). V lost 3 bases and J 1 base, leaving 12 bases between the germline ends. The CDR3 runs to 15 residues. Germline CDR1 is KGHSH and CDR2 is LQKENI. CDR3 DNA sequence: TGTGCCAGCTCACCTAATAGGGACCCGAACACTGAAGCTTTCTTT. As protein: CASSPNRDPNTEAFF.